The 21 T cell receptor beta chains below were found in one sample sequenced in a study of beta chain features in type 1 diabetes. Sequenced material consisted of expressed TCRB transcripts (all of the isolated RNA was reverse transcribed). The assay was immunoSEQ multiplex PCR, and TCRdb's table has in-frame clones only and misses some. The sample records some 410,000 clones, around 13% being singletons. The sequenced sample was naive CD4+ T cells from blood. The receptors were gathered from a man aged 30-40 years in good health.

The sample holds a few counts of this clone. This chain connects TRBV7-2 to TRBJ2-7; 7 positions match TRBD1. The CDR3 contains 14 residues. Germline V gene lookup returns CDR1 SGHTA and CDR2 FQGNSA. V trimming: 6 bases; J trimming: 3 bases; junction bases outside the gene matches: 8. The CDR3 DNA sequence: TGTGCCAGCAGATCCCGGGACAGAAACTACGAGCAGTACTTC. This sequence encodes CASRSRDRNYEQYF.

The CDR3 DNA reads as TGTGCCATCAGTGAAGTCAGAGAGAACTATGGCTACACCTTC. Its translation: CAISEVRENYGYTF. The rearrangement uses TRBV10-3 and TRBJ1-2; D gene unclear. The germline V and J ends were trimmed by 3 bases and 2 bases, with 10 bases remaining between them. Germline CDR1 reads ENHRY; CDR2 reads SYGVKD. The length of the CDR3 is 14 residues.

This clone was detected a few times. The genes are TRBV6-6 and TRBJ2-5; D is unresolved. The germline CDR1 and CDR2 sequences are MNHNY and SVGAGI (reference sequence). The CDR3 runs 12 residues. Trimming stripped 1 base from V and 5 bases from J, with 5 bases between. The CDR3, as DNA: TGTGCCAGCAGTTACTTGGTGGAGACCCAGTACTTC. Encoded protein: CASSYLVETQYF.

The V call is TRBV28, the J call TRBJ1-4; D is unresolved. Looked up from germline, CDR1 is MDHEN and CDR2 is SYDVKM. Trimming took 8 bases from V and 8 from J, leaving 18 bases between them. This CDR3 is 14 amino acids long. The CDR3 sequence: CASSNGVLSEKLFF. The CDR3, as DNA: TGTGCCAGCTCTAATGGGGTATTAAGCGAAAAACTGTTTTTT.

This sequence joins TRBV10-3 and TRBJ1-1; maybe TRBD1 (5 bases). V was cut by 2 bases and J by 6 bases, with 10 bases left in between. This CDR3 has 13 amino acids. The germline CDR1 and CDR2 sequences are ENHRY and SYGVKD. For the CDR3, the DNA is TGTGCCATCAGTGAGATCGGGGGGGCTGAAGCTTTCTTT. Amino acids: CAISEIGGAEAFF.

This clone has a handful of counts. V usage is TRBV5-6 and J usage is TRBJ2-1; the match to TRBD2 covers 8 bases. Germline trimming cut 6 bases from V and 0 bases from J; bases unmatched to any gene: 8. From germline, CDR1 is SGHDT and CDR2 YYEEEE. The CDR3 contains 16 residues. CDR3 loop: CASNAGGSFSYNEQFF. The CDR3 DNA is TGTGCCAGCAATGCGGGGGGTTCCTTCTCCTACAATGAGCAGTTCTTC.

The chain joins TRBV19 to TRBJ1-1, with TRBD1 identical over 7 bases. Germline values: CDR1 LNHDA, CDR2 SQIVND (reference sequence). Unmatched junction bases numbered 11, after V lost 6 bases and J lost 1 base. The CDR3 consists of 16 residues. The CDR3 sequence: CASRNVGQLTNTEAFF. The CDR3 coding sequence is TGTGCCAGTAGAAATGTGGGACAGCTCACGAACACTGAAGCTTTCTTT.

This clone showed up just a few times. The gene calls are TRBV19 and TRBJ1-2; no clear D gene. The CDR3 has 13 amino acids. The V gene's germline CDR1 is LNHDA and CDR2 SQIVND (reference sequence). Between the trimmed V and J ends, which lost 8 bases and 0 bases, there was a span of 10 bases. CDR3 nucleotide sequence: TGTGCCAGTTCGGTGGCAGCTAACTATGGCTACACCTTC. It translates to CASSVAANYGYTF.

The sample holds a few counts of this clone. The chain links TRBV6-8 to TRBJ1-2; D is ambiguous. The CDR3 totals 9 residues. Germline CDR1 MNHGY, CDR2 SAAAGT. Trimming shortened V by 7 bases and J by 7 bases, and 4 bases separated the two germline ends. CDR3 region: CASMPGYTF. The DNA of the CDR3 is TGTGCCAGCATGCCTGGCTACACCTTC.

This clone came up a few times. V gene TRBV25-1 combines with J gene TRBJ2-2, with D perhaps matching TRBD1 (6 bases). The CDR3 has 15 amino acids. CDR1 and CDR2 from the germline V gene are MGHDK and SYGVNS. The V gene lost 4 bases and the J gene lost 4 bases, with 13 bases spanning the gap. The CDR3 DNA reads as TGTGCCAGCAGTGCCGGGACACGGCGCACCGGGGAGCTGTTTTTT. Its protein is CASSAGTRRTGELFF.

This chain connects TRBV15 to TRBJ1-2; D gene ambiguous. This CDR3 comprises 12 residues. V was cut by 1 base and J by 8 bases, with 8 bases left in between. Germline assignment: CDR1 LNHNV and CDR2 YYDKDF (reference sequence). The CDR3 region has the DNA TGTGCCACCAGCAGAGCTGGAAGCGGCTACACCTTC. Encoded protein: CATSRAGSGYTF.

This clone turned up a few times. The chain has TRBV7-2 and TRBJ2-3, with TRBD2 identical over 7 bases. With 5 bases clipped from V and 6 bases from J, the junction kept 5 bases outside the gene matches. From germline, CDR1 is SGHTA and CDR2 FQGNSA. The CDR3 has 13 amino acids. The CDR3 DNA reads as TGTGCCAGCAGCACCGGGACTAAGGATACGCAGTATTTT. This codes for CASSTGTKDTQYF.

This clone was picked up a small number of times. CDR3: CASRSRQREGLEDEQYV. The DNA for the CDR3 is TGTGCCAGCAGATCCAGACAGCGGGAGGGCCTGGAGGACGAGCAGTACGTC. The chain links TRBV21-1 to TRBJ2-7; the table assigns TRBD2, which was not confirmed against the DNA. TRBV21-1 corresponds to a pseudogene. The CDR3 runs to 17 residues.

The V gene is TRBV10-3, the J gene TRBJ2-1; 9 bases align to TRBD2. From germline, CDR1 is ENHRY and CDR2 SYGVKD. The CDR3 runs to 18 residues. J was trimmed by 7 bases and V by 4 bases; bases with no gene match: 17. The CDR3 bases are TGTGCCATCAGTGGGGTCGCGGGAGGGGCCCCAGGCCAAAATGAGCAGTTCTTC. Protein: CAISGVAGGAPGQNEQFF.

This clone was counted a few times. This chain uses TRBV30 with TRBJ1-2; D perhaps matches TRBD1 (6 bases). V lost 0 bases, J lost 6 bases, and 8 bases lay in between. Per germline, CDR1 GTSNPN and CDR2 SVGIG (reference sequence). This CDR3 is 12 amino acids long. CDR3 sequence reads: CAWSVSGDGYTF. The CDR3 region has the DNA TGTGCCTGGAGTGTCTCAGGGGATGGCTACACCTTC.

This clone was seen a handful of times. J is TRBJ2-2 and V is TRBV7-9, with a possible D match to TRBD2 (7 bases). Germline CDR1 is SEHNR and CDR2 is FQNEAQ (reference sequence). The length of the CDR3 is 17 residues. Deletions cut 5 bases from V and 2 bases from J, with 18 bases between. The CDR3 spells CASSAILSGGNTGELFF. The CDR3 coding sequence is TGTGCCAGCAGCGCAATCCTTTCGGGGGGCAACACCGGGGAGCTGTTTTTT. The whole variable domain, filled in from reference TRBV7-9 and TRBJ2-2, reads DTGVSQNPRHKITKRGQNVTFRCDPISEHNRLYWYRQTLGQGPEFLTYFQNEAQLEKSRLLSDRFSAERPKGSFSTLEIQRTEQGDSAMYLCASSAILSGGNTGELFFGEGSRLTVL.

The chain couples TRBV5-4 to TRBJ2-1; TRBD2 might be the D (6 bases). Germline V gives CDR1 SGHNT, CDR2 YYREEE (reference sequence). Between the trimmed V and J ends, which lost 4 bases and 4 bases, there was a span of 9 bases. This CDR3 spans 13 amino acids. As DNA, the CDR3 is TGTGCCAGCAGCCTGGACTATTACAATGAGCAGTTCTTC. Protein: CASSLDYYNEQFF.

The J gene is TRBJ2-3, the V gene TRBV9, with D maybe TRBD1 (5 bases). Germline V gene sequence: CDR1 SGDLS, CDR2 YYNGEE. The germline V and J ends were trimmed by 4 bases and 6 bases, with 9 bases remaining between them. The CDR3 spans 12 residues. In nucleotides, the CDR3 is TGTGCCAGCAGCCCCCAGGGCGATACGCAGTATTTT. This encodes CASSPQGDTQYF.

V gene TRBV29-1 combines with J gene TRBJ2-5; D call uncertain. The germline V and J ends were trimmed by 5 bases and 1 base, with 14 bases remaining between them. This CDR3 has 14 residues. Germline V lookup: CDR1 SQVTM, CDR2 ANQGSEA. The CDR3 bases are TGCAGCGTTATCGGTTCGAGGTCCCAAGAGACCCAGTACTTC. This sequence encodes CSVIGSRSQETQYF.

The V gene is TRBV7-2, the J gene TRBJ2-4; 8 bases are a match to TRBD1. The CDR3 loop spans 15 amino acids. Germline loops: CDR1 SGHTA, CDR2 FQGNSA. V gave up 5 bases and J gave up 6 bases; unmatched junction bases: 9. In DNA form, the CDR3 reads TGTGCCAGCAGCCCCCAGGGGGCGCGAGGAAACATTCAGTACTTC. Its protein product is CASSPQGARGNIQYF. The complete variable domain, with remaining parts taken from reference TRBV7-2 and TRBJ2-4, reads GAGVSQSPSNKVTEKGKDVELRCDPISGHTALYWYRQSLGQGLEFLIYFQGNSAPDKSGLPSDRFSAERTGGSVSTLTIQRTQQEDSAVYLCASSPQGARGNIQYFGAGTRLSVL.

The chain employs TRBV7-3 and TRBJ1-1; D is unresolved. Trimming removed 3 bases from V and 1 base from J, with 9 bases in between. Germline V CDR1 and CDR2: SGHTA, FQGTGA. CDR3 length: 14 amino acids. CDR3 region: CASSLGGANTEAFF. DNA for the CDR3: TGTGCCAGCAGCTTGGGTGGAGCGAACACTGAAGCTTTCTTT.